This T cell receptor (beta chain) was sequenced during a study of cytomegalovirus exposure and HLA in healthy donors. Regarding this clone: Its antigen is still unknown.

Primers: 60 Vbeta forward and 13 Jbeta reverse. Here immunoSEQ multiplex PCR was the method, and the copy in TCRdb shows in-frame clones only, minus some. The sample includes 90,000 to 130,000 clones, approximately 70% of them seen just once. Findings of the study overall: It was reported that TCR beta sequences correctly inferred the HLA-A and HLA-B alleles for most subjects. Later, an analysis showed that TCR beta chains associated with HLA were more clonally expanded than others that were equally common.

The CDR3 has 17 amino acids. Germline CDR1 GTSNPN, CDR2 SVGIG (reference sequence). J gave up 0 bases and V 1 base, and 7 bases lay outside the gene matches. The sequence was obtained from a man aged 30 to 39 in good health and CMV-seropositive. This chain joins TRBV30 and TRBJ1-2; 11 bases align to TRBD1. The sequenced sample was PBMCs. CDR3 bases: TGTGCCTGGAGTGCGGCCGGGACAGGGGGTTCTAACTATGGCTACACCTTC. Its translation: CAWSAAGTGGSNYGYTF.